One sample yielded the 28 T cell receptor beta chains listed below, sequenced in a study of T cells after yellow fever vaccination. TCRdb called the 5' RACE reads again in MiXCR, with one record for every CDR3 protein. The data hold 300,000 or so distinct CDR3 sequences, with approximately 8% observed a single time. The sample consisted of CD4+ T cells sorted from PBMCs, taken 5 days after the yellow fever booster vaccination. These TCRs come from a man aged 18 to 30 who received the YFV17D yellow fever vaccine.

In its sample, this clonotype was seen many times. The rearrangement uses TRBV4-2 and TRBJ1-1; D possibly corresponds to TRBD1 (5 bases). Germline CDR1 LGHNA, CDR2 YNFKEQ. Trimming stripped 0 bases from V and 7 bases from J, with 12 bases between. The CDR3 covers 14 residues. CDR3 nucleotide sequence: TGTGCCAGCAGCCAAGATGAGGGGTTAAGTGAAGCTTTCTTT. The encoded protein is CASSQDEGLSEAFF.

The chain employs TRBV28 and TRBJ1-2, with D unresolved. Germline V lookup: CDR1 MDHEN, CDR2 SYDVKM. The CDR3 consists of 11 residues. The V end lost 6 bases, the J end lost 6 bases, and 8 bases lay between the germline ends. The CDR3 is CASRGNNGYTF. Written as DNA, the CDR3 is TGTGCCAGCAGGGGGAACAATGGCTACACCTTC.

The rearrangement uses TRBV7-3 and TRBJ2-1; 8 nucleotides agree with TRBD2. The junction had 6 bases not matched to a gene; V was cut back by 3 bases and J by 8 bases. The CDR3 contains 14 residues. Germline values: CDR1 SGHTA, CDR2 FQGTGA. Here the CDR3 reads CASSFGGEKDEQFF. In nucleotides, the CDR3 is TGTGCCAGCAGCTTCGGGGGGGAAAAGGATGAGCAGTTCTTC. The full variable domain, rest sourced from reference TRBV7-3 and TRBJ2-1, is GAGVSQTPSNKVTEKGKYVELRCDPISGHTALYWYRQSLGQGPEFLIYFQGTGAADDSGLPNDRFFAVRPEGSVSTLKIQRTERGDSAVYLCASSFGGEKDEQFFGPGTRLTVL.

The genes are TRBV20-1 and TRBJ1-2; perhaps TRBD1 as D (5 bases). The CDR3 loop spans 14 amino acids. Between the trimmed V and J ends, which lost 3 bases and 0 bases, there was a span of 11 bases. Germline V gene sequence: CDR1 DFQATT, CDR2 SNEGSKA (reference sequence). The CDR3 sequence is CSASPGRTNYGYTF. In DNA form, the CDR3 reads TGCAGTGCTAGCCCGGGACGAACTAACTATGGCTACACCTTC.

This clonotype was seen more than once but under ten times. The V and J genes are TRBV9 and TRBJ1-4; D is perhaps TRBD1 (5 bases). V lost 4 bases and J lost 0, with 13 bases in between. The germline V gene has CDR1 SGDLS and CDR2 YYNGEE. This CDR3 spans 16 amino acids. The CDR3 loop is CASSPFAGTTNEKLFF. The DNA of the CDR3 is TGTGCCAGCAGCCCTTTCGCAGGGACAACTAATGAAAAACTGTTTTTT.

This clonotype has more than one count but fewer than ten. The gene calls are TRBV6-5 and TRBJ2-2, with D maybe TRBD2 (6 bases). Trimming pared 6 bases from V and 5 bases from J, leaving 16 bases between. In germline, CDR1 is MNHEY, CDR2 SVGAGI. The length of the CDR3 is 15 residues. The CDR3 DNA sequence: TGTGCCAGCAGCCCGGAGGGGCCCTGGACCGGGGAGCTGTTTTTT. It encodes CASSPEGPWTGELFF.

V and J are TRBV5-1 and TRBJ1-1, with D possibly being TRBD1 (5 bases). V lost 1 base, J lost 5 bases, and 9 bases lay in between. The CDR3 has 13 amino acids. CDR1 SGHRS and CDR2 YFSETQ come from the germline V gene. The CDR3 sequence is CASSLWGETEAFF. The CDR3 DNA reads as TGCGCCAGCAGCTTGTGGGGGGAAACTGAAGCTTTCTTT.

This clonotype was detected ten times or more. The J gene is TRBJ2-2, the V gene TRBV12-3 or TRBV12-4, with 16 nucleotides matching TRBD2. This CDR3 comprises 18 residues. Trimming at V came to 3 bases and at J to 4 bases, leaving 5 bases not matched to a gene. CDR3 residues: CASSFPGTSGGGTGELFF. The DNA for the CDR3 is TGTGCCAGCAGTTTTCCTGGGACTAGCGGGGGGGGCACCGGGGAGCTGTTTTTT.

V usage is TRBV12-3 or TRBV12-4 and J usage is TRBJ2-7; D uncertain. Deletions cut 6 bases from V and 1 base from J, with 13 bases between. This CDR3 has 14 residues. The CDR3: CASRPETGSYEQYF. As DNA, the CDR3 is TGTGCCAGCAGGCCTGAGACTGGATCCTACGAGCAGTACTTC.

This clonotype was detected a few times. The V gene is TRBV6-2 or TRBV6-3, the J gene TRBJ2-5, with D possibly being TRBD2 (7 bases). Germline V gene lookup returns CDR1 MNHEY and CDR2 SVGEGT. CDR3 length: 16 residues. V dropped 5 bases and J dropped 4 bases, with 20 bases sitting between them. CDR3 coding DNA: TGTGCCAGCAGTAACAGCGTGGGGGGGCCGGGAGAGACCCAGTACTTC. Translating it yields CASSNSVGGPGETQYF.

This clonotype has a handful of counts. The chain carries TRBV3-1 and TRBJ2-3; 8 positions agree with TRBD1. The trim removed 3 bases at V and 2 bases at J, leaving 4 bases unmatched. The CDR3 length is 15 residues. Germline assignment: CDR1 LGHDT and CDR2 YNNKEL (reference sequence). CDR3 in amino acids: CASSHQQGDTDTQYF. The CDR3 DNA is TGTGCCAGCAGCCACCAACAGGGGGACACAGATACGCAGTATTTT.

The table lists this clonotype with many counts. The chain uses TRBV12-3 or TRBV12-4 and TRBJ2-1, with 8 bases that match TRBD2. V shed 0 bases and J 7 bases; nucleotides not matched to a gene: 11. The CDR3 consists of 17 residues. The DNA for the CDR3 is TGTGCCAGCAGTTTAGCGATGGAACGGGGGGGCTTTAATGAGCAGTTCTTC. It is translated as CASSLAMERGGFNEQFF.

The CDR3 nucleotides read TGCAGTGGGAAAGGGGTAGGCAACTATGGCTACACCTTC. Its protein product is CSGKGVGNYGYTF. This chain links TRBV20-1 with TRBJ1-2; D is possibly TRBD1 (5 bases). Deletions cut 7 bases from V and 2 bases from J, with 14 bases between. CDR1 and CDR2 (germline): DFQATT, SNEGSKA (reference sequence). The CDR3 runs to 13 residues.

This clonotype has at least ten counts. The chain uses TRBV30 and TRBJ2-3; D gene unclear. CDR3 length: 14 residues. V shed 3 bases and J shed 0 bases, with 10 bases lying between them. Germline V gene lookup returns CDR1 GTSNPN and CDR2 SVGIG (reference sequence). CDR3 in amino acids: CAWRSSYSTDTQYF. The CDR3 bases are TGTGCCTGGAGGTCCAGCTATAGCACAGATACGCAGTATTTT.

The table lists this clonotype with many counts. The chain couples TRBV7-2 to TRBJ2-5, with TRBD1 matching 7 bases. The CDR3 length is 15 residues. Germline V gene data show CDR1 as SGHTA and CDR2 as FQGNSA. V lost 1 base to trimming and J lost 5 bases; unmatched junction nucleotides: 7. The CDR3 DNA reads TGTGCCAGCAGCTTAGGAAGCAGGGGGTTGGAGACCCAGTACTTC. This encodes CASSLGSRGLETQYF. Using reference TRBV7-2 and TRBJ2-5 for the parts outside the CDR3, the full variable domain is GAGVSQSPSNKVTEKGKDVELRCDPISGHTALYWYRQSLGQGLEFLIYFQGNSAPDKSGLPSDRFSAERTGGSVSTLTIQRTQQEDSAVYLCASSLGSRGLETQYFGPGTRLLVL.

This clonotype was counted a few times. The V and J genes are TRBV7-2 and TRBJ1-5; D uncertain. The CDR3 is 15 amino acids. The germline gives CDR1 SGHTA, CDR2 FQGNSA. Trimming pared 1 base from V and 6 bases from J, leaving 13 bases between. This chain's CDR3 is CASSLVVGLGQPQHF. In DNA, the CDR3 is TGTGCCAGCAGCTTAGTGGTTGGATTAGGTCAGCCCCAGCATTTT.

This clonotype appeared a few times. This chain links TRBV20-1 with TRBJ2-2, with D unresolved. Germline values: CDR1 DFQATT, CDR2 SNEGSKA (reference sequence). The V gene lost 0 bases and the J gene lost 0 bases, with 8 bases spanning the gap. There are 15 residues in the CDR3. The CDR3 DNA sequence: TGCAGTGCTAGAGATCCCCAATCGAACACCGGGGAGCTGTTTTTT. Translated, it gives CSARDPQSNTGELFF.

The rearrangement links TRBV4-1 to TRBJ1-6; tentatively, D is TRBD1 (6 bases). This CDR3 region has 17 residues. Trimming shortened V by 1 base and J by 6 bases, and 16 bases separated the two germline ends. In germline, CDR1 is MGHRA, CDR2 YSYEKL. The CDR3 coding sequence is TGCGCCAGCAGCCAAGGGGGTCCAGGGGCCGCTAATTCACCCCTCCACTTT. Its translation: CASSQGGPGAANSPLHF.

This clonotype was seen more than once but under ten times. The chain joins TRBV6-6 to TRBJ1-5; D possibly corresponds to TRBD1 (5 bases). CDR3 length: 13 residues. V was shortened by 7 bases and J by 7 bases, with 14 bases between the two germline ends. Germline V gene sequence: CDR1 MNHNY, CDR2 SVGAGI (reference sequence). As DNA, the CDR3 is TGTGCCAGCAAAGGGGAGGGTGAACAGCCCCAGCATTTT. It encodes CASKGEGEQPQHF.

This clonotype showed up just a few times. The chain combines TRBV2 with TRBJ1-1; D gene unclear. The CDR3 has 14 amino acids. From germline, CDR1 is SNHLY and CDR2 FYNNEI. The V end was cut by 4 bases, the J end by 2 bases, with 11 bases between. The CDR3 protein is CASSAQLVNTEAFF. The CDR3, as DNA: TGTGCCAGCAGTGCACAGCTTGTAAACACTGAAGCTTTCTTT.

This clonotype was counted only a few times. The V gene is TRBV12-3 or TRBV12-4, the J gene TRBJ1-1, with TRBD1 identical over 7 bases. The CDR3 length is 16 residues. Trimming took 7 bases from V and 0 from J; bases not matched to a gene: 11. CDR3 sequence (DNA): TGTGCCAGCACCGACAGACAGGGAGGTTTGAACACTGAAGCTTTCTTT. It encodes CASTDRQGGLNTEAFF.

The V call is TRBV3-1, the J call TRBJ2-5; D is uncertain. This CDR3 has 12 amino acids. The germline V and J ends were trimmed by 3 bases and 4 bases, with 6 bases remaining between them. CDR1 LGHDT and CDR2 YNNKEL come from the germline V gene (reference sequence). CDR3 DNA sequence: TGTGCCAGCAGCCAGCGTACAGAGACCCAGTACTTC. Its protein is CASSQRTETQYF.

This clonotype showed up many times. This chain links TRBV29-1 with TRBJ2-5; the match to TRBD2 covers 8 bases. Trimming cost V 1 base and J 10 bases; bases outside gene matches: 11. The germline CDR1 and CDR2 sequences are SQVTM and ANQGSEA. The CDR3 length is 14 residues. CDR3 bases: TGCAGCGTTGAAGCGTTGTCTAGCGGGCTGGGCCAGTACTTC. Its translation is CSVEALSSGLGQYF. Drawing the rest from reference TRBV29-1 and TRBJ2-5, the complete variable domain is SAVISQKPSRDICQRGTSLTIQCQVDSQVTMMFWYRQQPGQSLTLIATANQGSEATYESGFVIDKFPISRPNLTFSTLTVSNMSPEDSSIYLCSVEALSSGLGQYFGPGTRLLVL.

The sample holds many counts of this clonotype. V is TRBV5-6 and J is TRBJ2-3; 13 bases agree with TRBD2. Trimming removed 5 bases from V and 3 bases from J; junction bases left unmatched: 6. Germline values: CDR1 SGHDT, CDR2 YYEEEE. This CDR3 is 16 amino acids long. This CDR3 reads CASSPTTSGGTDTQYF. In nucleotides, the CDR3 is TGTGCCAGCAGTCCTACGACTAGCGGGGGGACAGATACGCAGTATTTT.

This clonotype was picked up many times. The chain combines TRBV24-1 with TRBJ2-2, with D perhaps TRBD1 (5 bases). Trimming left V 3 bases short and J 5 bases short, with 18 bases between. The CDR3 has 17 amino acids. Germline loops: CDR1 KGHDR, CDR2 SFDVKD. For the CDR3, the DNA is TGTGCCACCAGTGATACCCAGACAGCCCCGAGAACCGGGGAGCTGTTTTTT. Protein: CATSDTQTAPRTGELFF.

There are a few counts of this clonotype. V usage is TRBV7-9 and J usage is TRBJ1-3; D is unresolved. Germline CDR1 is SEHNR and CDR2 is FQNEAQ (reference sequence). The CDR3 sequence is 14 residues long. Trimming stripped 1 base from V and 6 bases from J, with 10 bases between. This CDR3 reads CASSLGGPINTIYF. CDR3 in DNA: TGTGCCAGCAGCTTAGGAGGTCCAATAAACACCATATATTTT.

In this sample, this clonotype turned up a few times. The chain recombines TRBV20-1 with TRBJ2-5, with 14 bases that match TRBD2. In germline, CDR1 is DFQATT, CDR2 SNEGSKA (reference sequence). J was trimmed by 5 bases and V by 5 bases; bases with no gene match: 4. CDR3 length: 14 amino acids. CDR3 sequence (DNA): TGCAGTGCTGGACTAGCGGGGGGCGTGGAGACCCAGTACTTC. It translates to CSAGLAGGVETQYF.

Ten or more counts support this clonotype. This rearrangement joins TRBV5-1 to TRBJ2-1; D is unresolved. V was pared by 0 bases and J by 9 bases, with 7 bases between. CDR1 is SGHRS, CDR2 YFSETQ, per germline. The CDR3 contains 12 residues. The CDR3: CASSLVASEQFF. In DNA form, the CDR3 reads TGCGCCAGCAGCTTGGTGGCGAGTGAGCAGTTCTTC.